The next 22 T cell receptor beta chains were all read from a single sample in a study of cytomegalovirus exposure and HLA in healthy donors. The study ran its PCR with 60 Vbeta and 13 Jbeta primers. TCRdb's table, derived via immunoSEQ multiplex PCR, lists solely in-frame clones and lacks some. The sample lists around 130,000 clones, roughly three quarters occurring once. Sequenced sample: PBMCs. The receptors were gathered from a woman aged 60-70 years in good health and CMV-seronegative.

CDR3 in amino acids: CASSLEEGATSHNEQFF. The CDR3 DNA reads TGTGCCAGCAGCTTAGAGGAGGGCGCCACTTCTCACAATGAGCAGTTCTTC. The chain is built from TRBV7-9 and TRBJ2-1, with a weak D call TRBD2 (6 bases). Germline loops: CDR1 SEHNR, CDR2 FQNEAQ (reference sequence). The CDR3 length is 17 residues. Trimming took off 1 base at V and 5 bases at J, with 18 bases between the two ends.

This clone was counted a few times. The genes are TRBV19 and TRBJ2-3; 11 positions agree with TRBD1. V trimming: 4 bases; J trimming: 4 bases; junction bases outside the gene matches: 7. Germline V CDR1 and CDR2: LNHDA, SQIVND (reference sequence). The CDR3 extends over 16 amino acids. CDR3 sequence (DNA): TGTGCCAGTAGTAAGAGGACAGGGGGCCGGGCAGATACGCAGTATTTT. Translating gives CASSKRTGGRADTQYF.

This clone was found a few times. The CDR3 sequence is CASRVPGQGFEQYF. Here the CDR3 DNA reads TGTGCCAGCAGAGTCCCGGGACAGGGCTTCGAGCAGTACTTC. The V gene is TRBV2, the J gene TRBJ2-7; 9 bases map to TRBD1. Losses at the gene ends were 6 bases for V and 6 bases for J; bases not matched to a gene: 9. This CDR3 has 14 amino acids. The V gene's germline CDR1 is SNHLY and CDR2 FYNNEI.

This clone came up a few times. This chain uses TRBV10-2 with TRBJ2-7, with D possibly matching TRBD2 (6 bases). V lost 6 bases and J 1 base, leaving 10 bases between the germline ends. Looked up from germline, CDR1 is WSHSY and CDR2 is SAAADI. This CDR3 has 13 amino acids. The CDR3 nucleotides are TGCGCCAGCAGGGTTGGGGGGTCCTACGAGCAGTACTTC. Its protein product is CASRVGGSYEQYF.

This chain joins TRBV19 and TRBJ2-7; 9 nucleotides match TRBD1. This CDR3 is 14 amino acids long. Germline V CDR1 and CDR2: LNHDA, SQIVND (reference sequence). V gave up 3 bases and J gave up 7 bases; unmatched junction bases: 7. CDR3 nucleotides: TGTGCCAGTAGTATCACCGGGACAGGGCATGAGCAGTACTTC. Its protein is CASSITGTGHEQYF.

The J gene is TRBJ2-1, the V gene TRBV28; the D is unclear. CDR1 MDHEN and CDR2 SYDVKM come from the germline V gene. This CDR3 spans 14 amino acids. V was pared by 2 bases and J by 4 bases, with 9 bases between. CDR3 nucleotides: TGTGCCAGCAGTTTACTGGGCAGATACAATGAGCAGTTCTTC. Residues: CASSLLGRYNEQFF.

CDR3 in DNA: TGTGCCAGCAGCTCTACAGGGGGTGGGCGAGAGACCCAGTACTTC. Protein sequence: CASSSTGGGRETQYF. The J gene is TRBJ2-5, the V gene TRBV2; 8 nucleotides line up with TRBD1. CDR1 SNHLY and CDR2 FYNNEI come from the germline V gene. The CDR3 length is 15 residues. The junction had 10 bases not matched to a gene; V was cut back by 6 bases and J by 4 bases.

Here the CDR3 reads CASSLGGLAGGNEQFF. In DNA form, the CDR3 reads TGTGCCAGCAGCCTGGGGGGGCTAGCGGGGGGGAATGAGCAGTTCTTC. The chain joins TRBV7-2 to TRBJ2-1, with 12 positions matching TRBD2. The V and J ends lost 5 bases and 7 bases, in that order; junction bases with no gene match: 9. The CDR3 has 16 residues. The germline V gene encodes CDR1 SGHTA and CDR2 FQGNSA.

The CDR3: CASLGTGGIDTQYF. CDR3 sequence (DNA): TGTGCCAGCCTAGGGACAGGGGGCATAGATACGCAGTATTTT. The chain couples TRBV28 to TRBJ2-3; 12 nucleotides match TRBD1. From germline, CDR1 is MDHEN and CDR2 SYDVKM. The V gene end was trimmed by 8 bases and the J gene end by 5 bases; junction bases not matched to a gene: 5. The CDR3 is made up of 14 amino acids.

The V and J genes are TRBV29-1 and TRBJ1-2; 7 nucleotides align to TRBD1. Germline CDR1 reads SQVTM; CDR2 reads ANQGSEA. The CDR3 consists of 13 residues. The V segment lost 1 base and the J segment 13 bases; nucleotides outside the gene matches: 12. CDR3 amino acids: CSVEGGGSGGGTF. CDR3 coding DNA: TGCAGCGTTGAAGGAGGGGGCAGCGGCGGCGGCACCTTC.

The chain links TRBV4-1 to TRBJ2-1; 14 bases line up with TRBD2. The CDR3 is 20 amino acids. Germline V gene sequence: CDR1 MGHRA, CDR2 YSYEKL. The J segment lost 0 bases and the V segment lost 4 bases, leaving 11 bases of the junction unmatched. CDR3 sequence reads: CASSLIPGLAGARSYNEQFF. The CDR3 region has the DNA TGCGCCAGCAGCCTGATCCCGGGACTAGCGGGGGCCCGCTCCTACAATGAGCAGTTCTTC.

This chain joins TRBV7-9 and TRBJ1-2, with 7 bases fitting TRBD1. After removal of 6 bases from V and 3 bases from J, the junction contained 4 bases not matched to a gene. Looked up from germline, CDR1 is SEHNR and CDR2 is FQNEAQ (reference sequence). The CDR3 loop spans 13 amino acids. CDR3 DNA sequence: TGTGCCAGCAGTCAGGGGGTACACTATGGCTACACCTTC. Protein: CASSQGVHYGYTF. The whole variable domain, remainder taken from reference TRBV7-9 and TRBJ1-2, is DTGVSQNPRHKITKRGQNVTFRCDPISEHNRLYWYRQTLGQGPEFLTYFQNEAQLEKSRLLSDRFSAERPKGSFSTLEIQRTEQGDSAMYLCASSQGVHYGYTFGSGTRLTVV.

The CDR3 sequence is CASSLVVGRGAGDTQYF. CDR3 nucleotide sequence: TGTGCCAGCAGCTTAGTGGTGGGGAGGGGGGCCGGCGATACGCAGTATTTT. The V and J genes are TRBV11-2 and TRBJ2-3, with D possibly TRBD2 on 7 matching bases. V shed 1 base and J shed 6 bases, with 20 bases lying between them. There are 17 residues in the CDR3. Germline V gives CDR1 SGHAT, CDR2 FQNNGV.

This clone was detected a few times. The genes are TRBV6-4 and TRBJ2-3; 12 nucleotides align to TRBD2. The CDR3 loop spans 16 amino acids. Unmatched junction bases numbered 9, after V lost 5 bases and J lost 6 bases. CDR1 MRHNA and CDR2 SNTAGT come from the germline V gene. Here the CDR3 DNA reads TGTGCCAGCAGTCCTTCCCTAGCGGGGGGGCGTGATACGCAGTATTTT. Amino acids: CASSPSLAGGRDTQYF.

This clone appeared a few times. The V and J genes are TRBV11-2 and TRBJ2-7; 11 bases are shared with TRBD1. This CDR3 is 16 amino acids long. Germline V gene data show CDR1 as SGHAT and CDR2 as FQNNGV. The ends lost 3 bases at V and 3 bases at J; junction bases unmatched: 7. Here the CDR3 DNA reads TGTGCCAGCAGCTTTTCTCCGGGACAGGGGGTCTACGAGCAGTACTTC. Protein product: CASSFSPGQGVYEQYF.

This clone was counted between two and nine times. The sample contains more than one DNA sequence encoding this CDR3. V is TRBV9 and J is TRBJ2-1, with 11 nucleotides matching TRBD2. This CDR3 has 18 amino acids. CDR1 is SGDLS and CDR2 is YYNGEE in the germline V gene. With V trimmed by 0 bases and J by 4 bases, 9 bases remained unmatched. In DNA form, the CDR3 reads TGTGCCAGCAGCGTAGTCGGGTTAGCGGGGGGGGGATACAATGAGCAGTTCTTC. It encodes CASSVVGLAGGGYNEQFF.

The chain combines TRBV10-2 with TRBJ2-5; 7 bases align to TRBD1. V lost 7 bases to trimming and J lost 5 bases; unmatched junction nucleotides: 4. Germline V CDR1 and CDR2: WSHSY, SAAADI. This CDR3 has 12 amino acids. CDR3 DNA: TGCGCCAGCACGACAGGGTTGGAGACCCAGTACTTC. It codes for CASTTGLETQYF.

The V and J genes are TRBV6-6 and TRBJ2-7; D might be TRBD2 (5 bases). The ends were cut back, 2 bases at V and 0 bases at J, with 14 bases in the middle. CDR1 and CDR2 (germline): MNHNY, SVGAGI (reference sequence). The CDR3 consists of 16 residues. The CDR3 DNA sequence: TGTGCCAGCAGTTACGCGGAACGGGGAAGCTCCTACGAGCAGTACTTC. Translating gives CASSYAERGSSYEQYF.

The J gene is TRBJ2-7, the V gene TRBV10-2; D remains ambiguous. V was clipped by 7 bases and J by 1 base, with 11 bases between them. The CDR3 sequence is 13 residues long. Per the germline V gene, CDR1 is WSHSY and CDR2 is SAAADI. The DNA for the CDR3 is TGCGCCAGCACTCCGCCCGGGTCCTACGAGCAGTACTTC. Its protein is CASTPPGSYEQYF.

J is TRBJ1-4 and V is TRBV6-5; the match to TRBD1 covers 8 bases. This CDR3 has 15 residues. CDR1 and CDR2 from the germline V gene are MNHEY and SVGAGI. V shed 6 bases, J shed 12 bases, and the junction held 15 bases outside the gene matches. CDR3 in amino acids: CASRNSGTGQMELFF. In DNA, the CDR3 is TGTGCCAGCAGGAACTCCGGGACAGGCCAGATGGAACTGTTTTTT.

This clone came up once. The chain joins TRBV7-9 to TRBJ2-5, with D perhaps TRBD2 (6 bases). CDR1 is SEHNR and CDR2 is FQNEAQ in the germline V gene (reference sequence). CDR3 length: 15 residues. Trimming pared 0 bases from V and 4 bases from J, leaving 12 bases between. The CDR3 is CASSLARQGGETQYF. The CDR3 nucleotides read TGTGCCAGCAGCTTAGCGCGGCAGGGAGGAGAGACCCAGTACTTC. The full variable domain, in which reference TRBV7-9 and TRBJ2-5 provide the parts outside the CDR3, is DTGVSQNPRHKITKRGQNVTFRCDPISEHNRLYWYRQTLGQGPEFLTYFQNEAQLEKSRLLSDRFSAERPKGSFSTLEIQRTEQGDSAMYLCASSLARQGGETQYFGPGTRLLVL.

This chain uses TRBV7-3 with TRBJ2-1; D not resolved. V dropped 5 bases and J dropped 6 bases, with 20 bases sitting between them. CDR1 is SGHTA, CDR2 FQGTGA, per germline. This CDR3 comprises 16 residues. For the CDR3, the DNA is TGTGCCAGCAGCCCCCCCGGTTCGGTGGTTGGCAATGAGCAGTTCTTC. Translation: CASSPPGSVVGNEQFF.